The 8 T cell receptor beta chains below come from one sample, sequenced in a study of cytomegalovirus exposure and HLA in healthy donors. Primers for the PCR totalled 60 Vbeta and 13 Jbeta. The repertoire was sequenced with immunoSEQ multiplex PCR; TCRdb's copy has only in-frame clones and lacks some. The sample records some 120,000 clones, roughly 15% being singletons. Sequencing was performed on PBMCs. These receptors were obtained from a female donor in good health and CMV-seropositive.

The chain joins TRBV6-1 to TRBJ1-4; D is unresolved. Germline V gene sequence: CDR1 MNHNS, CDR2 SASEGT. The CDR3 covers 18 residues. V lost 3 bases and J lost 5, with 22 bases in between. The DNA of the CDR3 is TGTGCCAGCAGTGAGAGAGCTGGTCTCCTAGTCGACAATGAAAAACTGTTTTTT. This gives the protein CASSERAGLLVDNEKLFF.

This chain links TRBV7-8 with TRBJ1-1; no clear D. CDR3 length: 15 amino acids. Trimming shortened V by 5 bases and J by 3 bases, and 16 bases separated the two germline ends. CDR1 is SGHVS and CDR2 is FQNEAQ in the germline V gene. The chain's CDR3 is CASSPHAGSYTEAFF. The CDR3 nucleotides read TGTGCCAGCAGCCCTCATGCGGGATCGTACACTGAAGCTTTCTTT.

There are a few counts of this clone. The CDR3 loop is CASSFDRGKGFAGELFF. The CDR3 region has the DNA TGTGCCAGCAGCTTTGACAGGGGGAAAGGTTTCGCCGGGGAGCTGTTTTTT. The chain combines TRBV7-3 with TRBJ2-2, with 9 bases matching TRBD1. The length of the CDR3 is 17 residues. Germline V gives CDR1 SGHTA, CDR2 FQGTGA. The ends lost 3 bases at V and 6 bases at J; junction bases unmatched: 11.

This chain's CDR3 is CASSQGPRTYEQYF. CDR3 bases: TGCGCCAGCAGCCAAGGGCCTAGAACCTACGAGCAGTACTTC. The V call is TRBV4-1, the J call TRBJ2-7; unclear D gene. Germline V CDR1 and CDR2: MGHRA, YSYEKL. Trimming took off 1 base at V and 2 bases at J, with 9 bases between the two ends. The CDR3 is 14 amino acids.

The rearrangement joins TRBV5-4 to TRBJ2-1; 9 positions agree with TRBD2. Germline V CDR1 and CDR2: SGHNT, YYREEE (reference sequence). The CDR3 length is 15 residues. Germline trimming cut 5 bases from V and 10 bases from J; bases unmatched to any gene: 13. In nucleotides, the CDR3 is TGTGCCAGCAGTAGTAGCGGGAGACAGTGGGAAGAGCAGTTCTTC. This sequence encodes CASSSSGRQWEEQFF. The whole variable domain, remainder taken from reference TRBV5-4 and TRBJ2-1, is ETGVTQSPTHLIKTRGQQVTLRCSSQSGHNTVSWYQQALGQGPQFIFQYYREEENGRGNFPPRFSGLQFPNYSSELNVNALELDDSALYLCASSSSGRQWEEQFFGPGTRLTVL.

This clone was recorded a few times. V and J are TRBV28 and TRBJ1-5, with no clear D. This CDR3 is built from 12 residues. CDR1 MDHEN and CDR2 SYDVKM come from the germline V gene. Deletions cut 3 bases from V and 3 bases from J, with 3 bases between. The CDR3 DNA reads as TGTGCCAGCAGTTTCCTCAATCAGCCCCAGCATTTT. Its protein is CASSFLNQPQHF.

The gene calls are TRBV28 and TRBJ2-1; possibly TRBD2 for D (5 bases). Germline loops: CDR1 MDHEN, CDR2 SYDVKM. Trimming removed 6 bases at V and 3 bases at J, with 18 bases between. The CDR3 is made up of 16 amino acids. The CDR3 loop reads CASSTTSGVLYNEQFF. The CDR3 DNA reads TGTGCCAGCAGCACCACTAGTGGGGTTCTCTACAATGAGCAGTTCTTC.

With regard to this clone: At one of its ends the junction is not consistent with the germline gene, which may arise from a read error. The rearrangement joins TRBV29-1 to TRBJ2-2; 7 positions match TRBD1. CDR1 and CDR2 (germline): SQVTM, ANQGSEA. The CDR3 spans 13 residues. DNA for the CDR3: TGCAGCGTCTCACAGGGGAACACCGGGGAGCTGCTTTTT. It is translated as CSVSQGNTGELLF.